The 13 T cell receptor beta chains reported below all come from one sample, sequenced in a study of blood T cell repertoires in COVID-19. Clones were sequenced by immunoSEQ multiplex PCR, and TCRdb holds only the in-frame ones, with some missing. The table records under 300,000 clones, approximately 82% of them present only once. Sequenced material: peripheral blood. The receptors originated from a man aged 25-40 years who had recovered from COVID-19.

The V call is TRBV19, the J call TRBJ2-1; 9 bases fit TRBD2. The germline V gene encodes CDR1 LNHDA and CDR2 SQIVND (reference sequence). The CDR3 loop spans 17 amino acids. V was pared by 6 bases and J by 4 bases, with 13 bases of the junction left unmatched. For the CDR3, the DNA is TGTGCCAGTAGCCCACACAAGACTAGCGGAATTTACAATGAGCAGTTCTTC. Protein sequence: CASSPHKTSGIYNEQFF.

This chain links TRBV7-2 with TRBJ2-2; TRBD1 aligns across 11 bases. With V trimmed by 6 bases and J by 6 bases, 12 bases remained unmatched. Germline loops: CDR1 SGHTA, CDR2 FQGNSA. The CDR3 contains 17 residues. This CDR3 is CASSRRVGQGAAGELFF. As DNA, the CDR3 is TGTGCCAGCAGTCGCAGGGTAGGACAGGGGGCCGCCGGGGAGCTGTTTTTT.

The chain links TRBV6-6 to TRBJ1-5, with D unresolved. V was trimmed by 8 bases and J by 2 bases, leaving 10 bases between them. In germline, CDR1 is MNHNY, CDR2 SVGAGI (reference sequence). The CDR3 spans 13 residues. The CDR3 here is CASGYGGNQPQHF. CDR3 in DNA: TGTGCCAGCGGGTACGGGGGCAATCAGCCCCAGCATTTT.

V gene TRBV6-5 combines with J gene TRBJ2-1; weak D call: TRBD2 (5 bases). The V and J ends lost 6 bases and 10 bases respectively, with 19 bases between them. This CDR3 comprises 14 residues. CDR1 MNHEY and CDR2 SVGAGI come from the germline V gene. The CDR3 loop reads CASSVEVIGVEQFF. In nucleotides, the CDR3 is TGTGCCAGCAGCGTGGAGGTAATTGGGGTCGAGCAGTTCTTC.

The chain carries TRBV7-9 and TRBJ2-3, with 12 bases matching TRBD2. The V gene's germline CDR1 is SEHNR and CDR2 FQNEAQ (reference sequence). The junction had 5 bases not matched to a gene; V was cut back by 3 bases and J by 7 bases. The CDR3 is 15 amino acids. The CDR3 here is CASSLELAGGHTQYF. CDR3 in DNA: TGTGCCAGCAGCTTGGAACTAGCGGGGGGACATACGCAGTATTTT.

The chain links TRBV2 to TRBJ2-5; the D gene is possibly TRBD1 (5 bases). This CDR3 has 14 amino acids. Per germline, CDR1 SNHLY and CDR2 FYNNEI. Trimming removed 1 base at V and 5 bases at J, with 11 bases between. CDR3 sequence: CASSEVGVFETQYF. For the CDR3, the DNA is TGTGCCAGCAGTGAAGTAGGGGTGTTCGAGACCCAGTACTTC.

The rearrangement links TRBV5-1 to TRBJ2-5, with TRBD2 matching 9 bases. Germline loops: CDR1 SGHRS, CDR2 YFSETQ. J lost 1 base, V lost 2 bases, and 12 bases had no gene match. The CDR3 totals 18 residues. The CDR3 nucleotides are TGCGCCAGCAGCTTTCAGTTTGCTAGCGGGGACCCCCAAGAGACCCAGTACTTC. As protein: CASSFQFASGDPQETQYF.

This chain uses TRBV6-1 with TRBJ1-2; 7 nucleotides line up with TRBD1. V shed 2 bases and J 2 bases; nucleotides not matched to a gene: 5. This CDR3 has 15 residues. Looked up from germline, CDR1 is MNHNS and CDR2 is SASEGT. CDR3: CASSERAGGNYGYTF. In nucleotides, the CDR3 is TGTGCCAGCAGTGAAAGGGCAGGGGGGAACTATGGCTACACCTTC.

V gene TRBV28 combines with J gene TRBJ2-7; 8 nucleotides agree with TRBD1. This CDR3 region has 14 residues. The V segment lost 2 bases and the J segment 7 bases; nucleotides outside the gene matches: 7. Germline-derived CDR1 and CDR2 are MDHEN and SYDVKM. The DNA for the CDR3 is TGTGCCAGCAGTTTACGCCAGGGGGCGAGGGAGCAGTACGTC. Amino acid sequence: CASSLRQGAREQYV.

The gene calls are TRBV12-3 or TRBV12-4 and TRBJ2-2; a possible D gene is TRBD1 (6 bases). This CDR3 is built from 12 residues. V dropped 4 bases and J dropped 7 bases, with 7 bases sitting between them. CDR3 loop: CASSSGVGELFF. In DNA form, the CDR3 reads TGTGCCAGCAGTTCAGGGGTCGGGGAGCTGTTTTTT.

The chain carries TRBV10-1 and TRBJ2-1; 11 bases are a match to TRBD2. CDR3 length: 17 residues. Germline CDR1 reads WNHNN; CDR2 reads SYGVQD (reference sequence). After removal of 2 bases from V and 5 bases from J, the junction contained 8 bases not matched to a gene. The CDR3 region has the DNA TGCGCCAGCAGTGAGGTACGACTAGCGGGGCCCAACAATGAGCAGTTCTTC. It encodes CASSEVRLAGPNNEQFF.

The chain recombines TRBV6-5 with TRBJ2-2; 12 bases are a match to TRBD1. The CDR3 covers 16 residues. Germline values: CDR1 MNHEY, CDR2 SVGAGI. V dropped 4 bases and J dropped 7; count of bases not matched to a gene: 7. The CDR3 protein is CASSLSGTGGIGELFF. CDR3 DNA sequence: TGTGCCAGCAGTTTGTCCGGGACAGGGGGCATCGGGGAGCTGTTTTTT.

V usage is TRBV10-3 and J usage is TRBJ1-4; D unclear. V was cut by 10 bases and J by 5 bases, with 17 bases left in between. Germline loops: CDR1 ENHRY, CDR2 SYGVKD. CDR3 length: 14 amino acids. The CDR3 region has the DNA TGTGCCACCGCCCTTACCGGGTCGAATGAAAAACTGTTTTTT. It encodes CATALTGSNEKLFF.